This T cell receptor (beta chain) originates from a study of identifying expanded T cells in peripheral blood. The CDR3 is made up of 14 amino acids. This table comes from immunoSEQ multiplex PCR, and its TCRdb copy is limited to in-frame clones, with some not included. Among 50,000 to 65,000 clones, over 80% were seen once, and the ten largest hold about 20%. This rearrangement joins TRBV21-1 to TRBJ1-1. TRBV21-1 is listed as a pseudogene. The source material was blood. This sequence originates from a person aged 18-70 years in good health. The CDR3 loop reads CASSKGGPGTEAFF. The CDR3 DNA is TGTGCCAGCAGCAAAGGAGGCCCCGGCACTGAAGCTTTCTTT.